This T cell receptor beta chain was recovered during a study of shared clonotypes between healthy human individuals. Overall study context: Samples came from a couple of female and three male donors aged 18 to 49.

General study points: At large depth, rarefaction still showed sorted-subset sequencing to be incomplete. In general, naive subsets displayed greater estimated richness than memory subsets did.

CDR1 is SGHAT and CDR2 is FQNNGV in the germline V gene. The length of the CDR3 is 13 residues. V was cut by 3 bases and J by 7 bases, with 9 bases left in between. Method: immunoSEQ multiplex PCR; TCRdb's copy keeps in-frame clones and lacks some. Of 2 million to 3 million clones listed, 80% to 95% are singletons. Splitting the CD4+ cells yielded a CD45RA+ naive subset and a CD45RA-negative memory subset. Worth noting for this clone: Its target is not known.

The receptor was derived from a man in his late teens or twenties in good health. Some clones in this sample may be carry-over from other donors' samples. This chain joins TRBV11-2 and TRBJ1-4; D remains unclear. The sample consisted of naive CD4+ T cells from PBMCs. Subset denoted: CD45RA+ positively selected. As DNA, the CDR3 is TGTGCCAGCAGCTTTGGCGCCAGTGAAAAACTGTTTTTT. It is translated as CASSFGASEKLFF. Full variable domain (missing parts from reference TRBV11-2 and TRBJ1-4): EAGVAQSPRYKIIEKRQSVAFWCNPISGHATLYWYQQILGQGPKLLIQFQNNGVVDDSQLPKDRFSAERLKGVDSTLKIQPAKLEDSAVYLCASSFGASEKLFFGSGTQLSVL.